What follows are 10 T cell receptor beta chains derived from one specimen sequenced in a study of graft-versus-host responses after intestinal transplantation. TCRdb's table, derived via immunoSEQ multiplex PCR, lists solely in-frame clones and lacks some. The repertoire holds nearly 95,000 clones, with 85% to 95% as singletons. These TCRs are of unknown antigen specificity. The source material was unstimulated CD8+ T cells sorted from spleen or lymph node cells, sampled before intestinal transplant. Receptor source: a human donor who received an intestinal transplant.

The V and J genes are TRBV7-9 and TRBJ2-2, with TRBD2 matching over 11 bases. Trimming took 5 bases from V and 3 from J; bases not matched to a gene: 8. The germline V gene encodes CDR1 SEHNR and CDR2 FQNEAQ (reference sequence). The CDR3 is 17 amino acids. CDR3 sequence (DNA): TGTGCCAGCAGCCAGTCTGGGACTAGCGGAGACACCGGGGAGCTGTTTTTT. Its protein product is CASSQSGTSGDTGELFF.

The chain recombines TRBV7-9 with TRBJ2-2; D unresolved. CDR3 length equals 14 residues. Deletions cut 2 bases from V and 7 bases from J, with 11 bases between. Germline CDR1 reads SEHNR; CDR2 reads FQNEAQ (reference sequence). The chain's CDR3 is CASSLIGSGGELFF. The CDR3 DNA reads TGTGCCAGCAGCTTAATCGGGTCCGGCGGGGAGCTGTTTTTT.

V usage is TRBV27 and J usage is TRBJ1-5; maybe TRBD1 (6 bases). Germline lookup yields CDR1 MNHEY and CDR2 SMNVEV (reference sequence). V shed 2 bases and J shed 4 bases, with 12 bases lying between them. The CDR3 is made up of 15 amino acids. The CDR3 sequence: CASSLATGGNQPQHF. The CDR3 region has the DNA TGTGCCAGCAGTTTAGCGACAGGCGGTAATCAGCCCCAGCATTTT.

CDR3 residues: CASSPRADTQYF. CDR3 DNA: TGTGCCAGCAGCCCCCGGGCAGATACGCAGTATTTT. The rearrangement links TRBV13 to TRBJ2-3, with D unclear. Germline-derived CDR1 and CDR2 are PRHDT and FYEKMQ (reference sequence). The CDR3 consists of 12 residues. Trimming took off 5 bases at V and 4 bases at J, with 7 bases between the two ends.

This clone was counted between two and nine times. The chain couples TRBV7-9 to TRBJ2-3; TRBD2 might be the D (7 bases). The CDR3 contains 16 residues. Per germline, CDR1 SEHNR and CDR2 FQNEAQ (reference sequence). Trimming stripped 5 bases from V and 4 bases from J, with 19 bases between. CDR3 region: CASSPRAGEGADTQYF. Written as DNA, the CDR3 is TGTGCCAGCAGCCCCCGTGCAGGGGAGGGTGCAGATACGCAGTATTTT. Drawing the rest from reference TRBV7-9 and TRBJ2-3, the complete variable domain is DTGVSQNPRHKITKRGQNVTFRCDPISEHNRLYWYRQTLGQGPEFLTYFQNEAQLEKSRLLSDRFSAERPKGSFSTLEIQRTEQGDSAMYLCASSPRAGEGADTQYFGPGTRLTVL.

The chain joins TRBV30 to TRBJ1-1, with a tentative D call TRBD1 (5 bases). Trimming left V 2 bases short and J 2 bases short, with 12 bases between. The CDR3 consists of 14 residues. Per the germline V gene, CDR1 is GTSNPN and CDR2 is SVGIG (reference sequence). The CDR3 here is CAWSTGFGNTEAFF. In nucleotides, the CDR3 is TGTGCCTGGAGTACAGGATTCGGAAACACTGAAGCTTTCTTT.

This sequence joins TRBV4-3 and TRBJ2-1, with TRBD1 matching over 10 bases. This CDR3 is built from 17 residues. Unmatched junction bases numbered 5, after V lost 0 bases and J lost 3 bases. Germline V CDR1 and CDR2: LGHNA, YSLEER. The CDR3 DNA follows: TGCGCCAGCAGCCAAGACCTGGGACAGGGGATCTACAATGAGCAGTTCTTC. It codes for CASSQDLGQGIYNEQFF.

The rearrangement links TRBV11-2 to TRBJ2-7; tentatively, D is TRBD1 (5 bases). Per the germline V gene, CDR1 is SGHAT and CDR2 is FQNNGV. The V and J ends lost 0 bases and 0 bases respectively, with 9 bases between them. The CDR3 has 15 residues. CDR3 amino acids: CASSLEGHDSYEQYF. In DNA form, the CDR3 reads TGTGCCAGCAGCTTAGAAGGACACGACTCCTACGAGCAGTACTTC.

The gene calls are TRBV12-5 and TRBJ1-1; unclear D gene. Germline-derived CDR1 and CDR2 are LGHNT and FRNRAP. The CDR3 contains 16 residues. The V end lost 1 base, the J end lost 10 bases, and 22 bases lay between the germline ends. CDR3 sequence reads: CASGLDLSTAVLGAFF. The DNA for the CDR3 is TGTGCTAGTGGTTTGGACCTTTCCACGGCGGTCCTAGGAGCTTTCTTT.

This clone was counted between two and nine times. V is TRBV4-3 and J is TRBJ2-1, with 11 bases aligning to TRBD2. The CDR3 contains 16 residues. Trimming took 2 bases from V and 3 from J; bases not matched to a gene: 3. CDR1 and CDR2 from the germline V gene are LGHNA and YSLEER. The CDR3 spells CASSQYSGGDYNEQFF. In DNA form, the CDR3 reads TGCGCCAGCAGCCAATATAGCGGGGGGGACTACAATGAGCAGTTCTTC.